This TCR beta chain was observed in a study of Ad26.COV2.S vaccination and SARS-CoV-2 variants (dated by TCRdb to the early 2020s). About the study as a whole: Vaccine-arm donors were drawn from COV1001, a multicentre, randomized, double-blind, placebo-controlled phase I-IIa trial of Ad26.COV2.S in healthy adults. Ad26.COV2.S was given intramuscularly at 5x10^10 or 1x10^11 viral particles, as a single shot or as two shots 56 days apart. Sequencing of the TCRbeta repertoire served to evaluate the specificity and breadth of SARS-CoV-2-reactive T cell receptors following Ad26.COV2.S vaccination. The TCR-sequenced set comprised around 30 samples: around 20 Ad26.COV2.S vaccine recipients, 5 placebo recipients and 8 SARS-CoV-2 convalescent individuals. Participants in the trial were split at random into five groups of five each, receiving low-dose or high-dose Ad26.COV2.S once or twice, or else placebo on both occasions. Throughout the experiments and outcome assessment, investigators stayed blinded to trial group allocation.

On this clone: No cognate antigen has been identified for it. No base qualities exist here, and no much larger clone lies one base off it.

Overall results and qualifications from the work: Ad26.COV2.S recipients had higher spike-specific TCR breadth than placebo recipients (P = 0.0014). According to the authors, total T cell responses may have been underestimated by the TCR breadth and depth analyses. After vaccination, spike-specific CD8+ and CD4+ T cell responses were reported to show substantial breadth. The study was not powered to compare responses between vaccine doses or regimens. Non-spike TCR breadth was comparable between vaccine and placebo recipients, consistent with the vaccine containing only spike.

The intended sense of this specimen's treatment or condition label: around 19 received Ad26.COV2.S at low or high dose, single or two shots; several received placebo; per-sample allocation not given. For vaccine and placebo recipients, the sequenced repertoires came from samples collected on day 63 after the first injection. Between 29 July and 7 August 2020, Cohort 1b enrolled about two dozen adults aged 18-55 years at one site in Boston, USA. Ad26.COV2.S was a replication-incompetent adenovirus type 26 vector that expressed a prefusion-stabilized SARS-CoV-2 spike protein derived from the original Wuhan strain. The germline ends are 16 bases apart after V is trimmed by 0 bases and J by 8 bases. From the cysteine up to the phenylalanine, the CDR3 has a length of 15 residues. The sequence is cut down to CDR3 DNA, 45 bases in frame from base 1. The germline V gene encodes CDR1 MNHEY and CDR2 SVGEGT.

The immunoSEQ Assay was used to sequence TCRbeta CDR3 regions. After extraction, genomic DNA underwent amplification by bias-controlled multiplex PCR, followed by high-throughput sequencing. Under the source paper's analysis protocol: To quantify the absolute abundance of each unique TCRbeta CDR3 region, sequences were collapsed and filtered. T cell fraction was estimated by normalizing TCRbeta template counts to usable DNA, with usable DNA measured through amplification of reference genes found in all nucleated cells. Repertoire TCRs were annotated as SARS-CoV-2-specific when V gene, CDR3 amino acid sequence and J gene were exactly matched to a known reactive TCR set. The reference SARS-CoV-2 TCR set came from MIRA and was filtered for enrichment in COVID-19-positive ImmuneCODE repertoires, removing public or cross-reactive TCRs. Using the MIRA antigens, annotated TCRs were further analysed by specific ORF or by position within an ORF. Breadth was defined as the number of annotated unique rearrangements divided by the total number of unique productive rearrangements, and depth was defined as the summed frequency of the annotated unique rearrangements. Two-sided Wilcoxon rank-sum tests were used to compare TCR breadth between groups. Not all clones reach the TCRdb copy of this immuneACCESS table, which keeps in-frame sequences only. Checked studies attribute under half of the gap to unresolved V genes and leave the rest unexplained. The DNA gave D and trimming, while V, J and clone size come from that table. Counted in this sample were about 350,000 clones; approximately 81% of them appeared once. Jointly, the top ten make up 3.3% of the sample.

This specimen consisted of peripheral blood, obtained in a trial of Ad26.COV2.S vaccine versus placebo. The sequence links TRBV6-2 or TRBV6-3 to TRBJ1-2; the D segment cannot be called with confidence. The clonotype comes from a person aged 18-60 years who received the Ad26.COV2.S COVID-19 vaccine or a placebo. The DNA is TGTGCCAGCAGTTACTCGCCAGCCCGCTCTGGGGGCTACACCTTC. This encodes CASSYSPARSGGYTF.